Listed here is a single TCR beta chain. This specimen comes from a study of blood T cell repertoires in COVID-19. In the study overall: Spain, Italy and the United States supplied samples that represented acute and convalescent COVID-19.

V was pared by 2 bases and J by 0 bases, with 8 bases between. The length of the CDR3 is 15 residues. Germline loops: CDR1 LGHDT, CDR2 YNNKEL (reference sequence). Authors' data handling: Counts of nucleated cells, estimated from reference gene primer amplification, were obtained. Produced via immunoSEQ multiplex PCR; TCRdb's table is partial and in-frame only. V, J and clone size are taken as reported in that table, and D and trimming were inferred from the DNA itself. Of 130,000 to 150,000 clones listed, roughly 86% are singletons. V gene TRBV3-1 (or the pseudogene TRBV3-2) combines with J gene TRBJ1-3; D is uncertain. The sequence was collected from a man between 50 and 59 years old with active or convalescent COVID-19. Sequencing was done on a sample of peripheral blood. In DNA form, the CDR3 reads TGTGCCAGCAGCCAAAGCGCCCGCTCTGGAAACACCATATATTTT. Its translation is CASSQSARSGNTIYF.